The T cell receptor (beta chain) under discussion was sequenced for a study of shared clonotypes between healthy human individuals. This clone was recorded only once. Naive CD8 isolation took CD45RO-negative cells positively selected for CCR7 and excluded terminally differentiated effector memory CD45RA+ cells. CDR3 length equals 14 residues. Trimming removed 7 bases from V and 3 bases from J; junction bases left unmatched: 6. Germline CDR1 is LNHDA and CDR2 is SQIVND (reference sequence). Measured with immunoSEQ multiplex PCR; TCRdb has only the in-frame clones, and not every one. The sample holds millions of clones, 85% to 95% seen once.

This sequence originates from a man aged 18 to 35 in good health. Some clones in this sample may be carry-over from other donors' samples. Source material: naive CD8+ T cells from PBMCs. This chain joins TRBV19 and TRBJ2-5, with 9 bases identical to TRBD1. CDR3 sequence: CASNAWDREETQYF. Here the CDR3 DNA reads TGTGCCAGTAACGCCTGGGACAGGGAAGAGACCCAGTACTTC.